This note documents a single T cell receptor beta chain sequence. The primer mix had 60 Vbeta and 13 Jbeta primers. The table came from immunoSEQ multiplex PCR; TCRdb's copy has only in-frame clones and leaves some out. The table records 110,000 to 150,000 clones, roughly 75% of them present only once. These data belong to a study of cytomegalovirus exposure and HLA in healthy donors. Germline CDR1 reads SGHRS; CDR2 reads YFSETQ. Trimming took 2 bases from V and 2 from J, leaving 11 bases between them. The CDR3 is 15 residues long. Sequencing input: PBMCs. This sequence was found in a man aged 35 to 55 in good health and CMV-seropositive. The rearrangement links TRBV5-1 to TRBJ2-1, with unresolved D. CDR3 coding DNA: TGCGCCAGCAGCTTCGAGGTGTTCGCCTACAATGAGCAGTTCTTC. Protein product: CASSFEVFAYNEQFF. The variable domain in full, with the rest retrieved from reference TRBV5-1 and TRBJ2-1, is KAGVTQTPRYLIKTRGQQVTLSCSPISGHRSVSWYQQTPGQGLQFLFEYFSETQRNKGNFPGRFSGRQFSNSRSEMNVSTLELGDSALYLCASSFEVFAYNEQFFGPGTRLTVL.